These 6 T cell receptor beta chains came from one sample sequenced in a study of coeliac disease. The data were produced by immunoSEQ multiplex PCR, yet TCRdb's version contains in-frame clones alone and is incomplete. In the table there are around 2,200 clones, under 80% of which are singletons. Sequencing used lamina propria lymphocytes from the gut. These receptors were taken from a woman between 45 and 65 years old with celiac disease on a gluten-free diet.

The chain combines TRBV5-1 with TRBJ1-2, with a tentative D call TRBD1 (6 bases). V was pared by 4 bases and J by 7 bases, with 14 bases between. The V gene's germline CDR1 is SGHRS and CDR2 YFSETQ. CDR3 length equals 13 residues. As DNA, the CDR3 is TGCGCCAGCAGCATTGGAACAGGGACTGGCTACACCTTC. This sequence encodes CASSIGTGTGYTF.

The rearrangement uses TRBV5-1 and TRBJ2-5; D might be TRBD2 (5 bases). The CDR3 extends over 13 amino acids. CDR1 and CDR2 from the germline V gene are SGHRS and YFSETQ. The germline V and J ends were trimmed by 2 bases and 5 bases, with 10 bases remaining between them. The CDR3 spells CASSFGVGETQYF. The CDR3 DNA follows: TGCGCCAGCAGCTTCGGGGTTGGGGAGACCCAGTACTTC.

The V gene is TRBV27, the J gene TRBJ2-7; TRBD2 matches 9 bases. Unmatched junction bases numbered 11, after V lost 5 bases and J lost 9 bases. The CDR3 covers 14 residues. Germline values: CDR1 MNHEY, CDR2 SMNVEV (reference sequence). Here the CDR3 DNA reads TGTGCCAGCAGTGCGGGGACTAGCCGAGCGGGGCAGTACTTC. Residues: CASSAGTSRAGQYF.

The chain joins TRBV30 to TRBJ2-1; tentatively, D is TRBD1 (6 bases). CDR1 is GTSNPN, CDR2 SVGIG, per germline (reference sequence). The CDR3 extends over 15 amino acids. With 3 bases removed from V and 4 bases from J, the gap between germline ends came to 16 bases. The CDR3 DNA reads TGTGCCTGGAGCATGGGACAAACCTCGTACAATGAGCAGTTCTTC. It translates to CAWSMGQTSYNEQFF.

The chain uses TRBV29-1 and TRBJ1-1; no clear D gene. The germline V gene encodes CDR1 SQVTM and CDR2 ANQGSEA. V lost 3 bases and J 5 bases, leaving 13 bases between the germline ends. CDR3 length: 13 residues. CDR3 region: CSVDFGLGTEAFF. The DNA of the CDR3 is TGCAGCGTTGATTTTGGGCTGGGTACTGAAGCTTTCTTT.

J is TRBJ1-1 and V is TRBV7-9; D is possibly TRBD1 (6 bases). Germline CDR1 and CDR2: SEHNR and FQNEAQ (reference sequence). Trimming left V 4 bases short and J 1 base short, with 13 bases between. The length of the CDR3 is 15 residues. CDR3 nucleotide sequence: TGTGCCAGCAGCTCAAACAGGGATCGGAACACTGAAGCTTTCTTT. Its protein is CASSSNRDRNTEAFF. Drawing the rest from reference TRBV7-9 and TRBJ1-1, the complete variable domain is DTGVSQNPRHKITKRGQNVTFRCDPISEHNRLYWYRQTLGQGPEFLTYFQNEAQLEKSRLLSDRFSAERPKGSFSTLEIQRTEQGDSAMYLCASSSNRDRNTEAFFGQGTRLTVV.